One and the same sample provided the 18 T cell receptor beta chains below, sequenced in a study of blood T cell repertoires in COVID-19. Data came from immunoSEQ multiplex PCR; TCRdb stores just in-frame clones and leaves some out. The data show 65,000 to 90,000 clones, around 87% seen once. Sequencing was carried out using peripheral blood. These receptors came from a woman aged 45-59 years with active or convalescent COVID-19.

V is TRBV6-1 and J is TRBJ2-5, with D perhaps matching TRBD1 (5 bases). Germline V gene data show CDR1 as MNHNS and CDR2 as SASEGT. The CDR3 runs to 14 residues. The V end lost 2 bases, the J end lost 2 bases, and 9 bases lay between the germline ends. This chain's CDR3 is CASSEWTRQETQYF. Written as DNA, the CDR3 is TGTGCCAGCAGTGAATGGACACGACAAGAGACCCAGTACTTC.

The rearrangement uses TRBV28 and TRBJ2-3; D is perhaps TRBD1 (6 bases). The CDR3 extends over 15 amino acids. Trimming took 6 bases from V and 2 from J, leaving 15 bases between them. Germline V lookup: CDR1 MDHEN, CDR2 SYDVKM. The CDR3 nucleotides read TGTGCCAGCAGGGAAAGACAGGCCGTCACAGATACGCAGTATTTT. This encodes CASRERQAVTDTQYF.

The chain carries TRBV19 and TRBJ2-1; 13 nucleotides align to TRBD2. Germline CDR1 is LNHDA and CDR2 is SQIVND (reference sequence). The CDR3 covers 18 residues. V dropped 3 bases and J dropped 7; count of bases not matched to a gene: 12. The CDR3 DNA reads TGTGCCAGTAGTATGACCGGCGCAACTAGCGGGGGGGTGAATGAGCAGTTCTTC. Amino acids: CASSMTGATSGGVNEQFF.

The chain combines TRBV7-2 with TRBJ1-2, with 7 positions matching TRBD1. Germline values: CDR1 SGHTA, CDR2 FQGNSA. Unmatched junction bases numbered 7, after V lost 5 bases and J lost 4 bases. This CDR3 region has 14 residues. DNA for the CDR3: TGTGCCAGCAGCAACTCCGGGACAGCCTATGGCTACACCTTC. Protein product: CASSNSGTAYGYTF. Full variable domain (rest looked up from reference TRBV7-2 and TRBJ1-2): GAGVSQSPSNKVTEKGKDVELRCDPISGHTALYWYRQSLGQGLEFLIYFQGNSAPDKSGLPSDRFSAERTGGSVSTLTIQRTQQEDSAVYLCASSNSGTAYGYTFGSGTRLTVV.

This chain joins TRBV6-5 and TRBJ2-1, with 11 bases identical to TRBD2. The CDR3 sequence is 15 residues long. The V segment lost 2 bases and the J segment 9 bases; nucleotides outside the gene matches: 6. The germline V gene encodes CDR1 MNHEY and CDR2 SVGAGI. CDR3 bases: TGTGCCAGCAGTTACGTAGCGGGGGGGCTGGGTGAGCAGTTCTTC. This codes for CASSYVAGGLGEQFF.

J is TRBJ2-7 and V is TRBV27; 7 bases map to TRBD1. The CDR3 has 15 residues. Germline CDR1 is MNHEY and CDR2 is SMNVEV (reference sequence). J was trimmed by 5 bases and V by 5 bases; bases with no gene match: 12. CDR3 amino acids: CASSPQGLPSDEQYF. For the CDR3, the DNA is TGTGCCAGCAGTCCACAGGGGCTGCCGTCAGACGAGCAGTACTTC.

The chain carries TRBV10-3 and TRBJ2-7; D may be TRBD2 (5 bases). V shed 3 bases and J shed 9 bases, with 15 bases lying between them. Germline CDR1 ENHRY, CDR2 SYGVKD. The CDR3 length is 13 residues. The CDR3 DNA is TGTGCCATCAGTGATCGGGAATTAGGTGGGCAGTACTTC. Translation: CAISDRELGGQYF.

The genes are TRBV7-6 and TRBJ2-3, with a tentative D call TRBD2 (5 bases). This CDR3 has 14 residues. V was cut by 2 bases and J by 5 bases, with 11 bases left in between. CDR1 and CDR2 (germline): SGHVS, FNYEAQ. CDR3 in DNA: TGTGCCAGCAGCTTAACGGGAATTCTAGATACGCAGTATTTT. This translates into CASSLTGILDTQYF.

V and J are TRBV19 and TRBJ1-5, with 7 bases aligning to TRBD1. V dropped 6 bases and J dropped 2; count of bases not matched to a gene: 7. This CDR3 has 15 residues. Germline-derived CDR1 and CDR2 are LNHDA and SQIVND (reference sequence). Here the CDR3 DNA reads TGTGCCAGTAGCATGGGACAGCCAGGCAATCAGCCCCAGCATTTT. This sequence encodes CASSMGQPGNQPQHF. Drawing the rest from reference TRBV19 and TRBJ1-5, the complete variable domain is DGGITQSPKYLFRKEGQNVTLSCEQNLNHDAMYWYRQDPGQGLRLIYYSQIVNDFQKGDIAEGYSVSREKKESFPLTVTSAQKNPTAFYLCASSMGQPGNQPQHFGDGTRLSIL.

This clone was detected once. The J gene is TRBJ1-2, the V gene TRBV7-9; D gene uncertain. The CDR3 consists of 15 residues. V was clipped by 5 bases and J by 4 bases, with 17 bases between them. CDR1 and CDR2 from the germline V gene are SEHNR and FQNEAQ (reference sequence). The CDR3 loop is CASSASGYEGYGYTF. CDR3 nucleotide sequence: TGTGCCAGCAGCGCATCCGGTTACGAGGGCTATGGCTACACCTTC.

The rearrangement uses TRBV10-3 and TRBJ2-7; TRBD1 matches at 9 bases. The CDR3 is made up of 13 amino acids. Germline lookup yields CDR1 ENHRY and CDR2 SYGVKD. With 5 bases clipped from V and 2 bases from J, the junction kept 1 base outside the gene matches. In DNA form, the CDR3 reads TGTGCCATCAGTTGGACAGGGGCCTACGAGCAGTACTTC. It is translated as CAISWTGAYEQYF.

The CDR3 nucleotides are TGTGCCAGCAGCTTAGTCCCAGGTAACACTGAAGCTTTCTTT. This sequence encodes CASSLVPGNTEAFF. This sequence joins TRBV11-2 and TRBJ1-1; D is undetermined. Germline CDR1 reads SGHAT; CDR2 reads FQNNGV. The CDR3 has 14 residues. Trimming stripped 1 base from V and 2 bases from J, with 8 bases between.

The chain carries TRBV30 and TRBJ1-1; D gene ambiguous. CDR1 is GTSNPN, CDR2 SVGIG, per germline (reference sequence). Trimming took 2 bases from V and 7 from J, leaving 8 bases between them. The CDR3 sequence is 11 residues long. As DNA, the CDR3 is TGTGCCTGGAGTACCAGGCTTGAAGCTTTCTTT. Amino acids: CAWSTRLEAFF.

CDR3 DNA: TGTGCCAGCAGCTTACCTTTGGCGGACACTGAAGCTTTCTTT. Translation: CASSLPLADTEAFF. The chain carries TRBV7-8 and TRBJ1-1; D ambiguous. Trimming removed 2 bases from V and 3 bases from J, with 10 bases in between. CDR1 and CDR2 (germline): SGHVS, FQNEAQ. CDR3 length: 14 residues. Based on the CDR3 plus reference TRBV7-8 and TRBJ1-1, the full variable domain is GAGVSQSPRYKVAKRGQDVALRCDPISGHVSLFWYQQALGQGPEFLTYFQNEAQLDKSGLPSDRFFAERPEGSVSTLKIQRTQQEDSAVYLCASSLPLADTEAFFGQGTRLTVV.

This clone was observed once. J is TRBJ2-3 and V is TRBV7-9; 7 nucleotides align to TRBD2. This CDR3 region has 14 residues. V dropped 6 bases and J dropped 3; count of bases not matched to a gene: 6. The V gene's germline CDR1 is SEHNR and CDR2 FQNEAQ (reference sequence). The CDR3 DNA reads TGTGCCAGCAGGACCGCGGGGGTTACAGATACGCAGTATTTT. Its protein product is CASRTAGVTDTQYF. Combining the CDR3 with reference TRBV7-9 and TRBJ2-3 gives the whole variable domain DTGVSQNPRHKITKRGQNVTFRCDPISEHNRLYWYRQTLGQGPEFLTYFQNEAQLEKSRLLSDRFSAERPKGSFSTLEIQRTEQGDSAMYLCASRTAGVTDTQYFGPGTRLTVL.

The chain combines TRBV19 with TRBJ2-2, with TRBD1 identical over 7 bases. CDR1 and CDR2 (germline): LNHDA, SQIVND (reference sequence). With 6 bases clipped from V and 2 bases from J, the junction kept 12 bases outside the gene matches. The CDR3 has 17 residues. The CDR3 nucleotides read TGTGCCAGTAGAGACCCCGGGGACAGCCGCAACACCGGGGAGCTGTTTTTT. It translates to CASRDPGDSRNTGELFF. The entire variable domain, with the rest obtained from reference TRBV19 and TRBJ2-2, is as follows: DGGITQSPKYLFRKEGQNVTLSCEQNLNHDAMYWYRQDPGQGLRLIYYSQIVNDFQKGDIAEGYSVSREKKESFPLTVTSAQKNPTAFYLCASRDPGDSRNTGELFFGEGSRLTVL.

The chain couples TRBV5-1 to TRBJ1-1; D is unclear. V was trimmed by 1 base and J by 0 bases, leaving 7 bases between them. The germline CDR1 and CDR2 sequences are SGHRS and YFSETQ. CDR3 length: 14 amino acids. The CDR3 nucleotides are TGCGCCAGCAGCTTGACAGTCATGAACACTGAAGCTTTCTTT. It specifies CASSLTVMNTEAFF.

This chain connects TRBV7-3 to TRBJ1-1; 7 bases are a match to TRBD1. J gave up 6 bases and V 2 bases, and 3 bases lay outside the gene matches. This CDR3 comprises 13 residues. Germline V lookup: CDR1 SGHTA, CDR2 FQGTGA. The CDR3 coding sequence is TGTGCCAGCAGCTTACTACAGGGGTCTGAAGCTTTCTTT. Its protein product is CASSLLQGSEAFF.